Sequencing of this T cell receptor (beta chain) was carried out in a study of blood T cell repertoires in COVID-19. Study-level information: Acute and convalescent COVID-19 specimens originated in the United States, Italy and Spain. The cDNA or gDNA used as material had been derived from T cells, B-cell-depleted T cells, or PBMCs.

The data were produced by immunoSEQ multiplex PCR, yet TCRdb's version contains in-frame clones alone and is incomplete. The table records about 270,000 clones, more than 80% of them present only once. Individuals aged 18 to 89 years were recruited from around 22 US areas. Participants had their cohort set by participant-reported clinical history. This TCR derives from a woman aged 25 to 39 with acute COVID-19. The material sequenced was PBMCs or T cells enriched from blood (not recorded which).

The CDR3 region is CASSQDSGELFF. The CDR3 nucleotides read TGTGCCAGCAGCCAAGACTCCGGGGAGCTGTTTTTT. V and J are TRBV4-2 and TRBJ2-2; D remains unclear. Germline CDR1 LGHNA, CDR2 YNFKEQ. This CDR3 has 12 residues. V shed 0 bases and J shed 6 bases, with 2 bases lying between them.